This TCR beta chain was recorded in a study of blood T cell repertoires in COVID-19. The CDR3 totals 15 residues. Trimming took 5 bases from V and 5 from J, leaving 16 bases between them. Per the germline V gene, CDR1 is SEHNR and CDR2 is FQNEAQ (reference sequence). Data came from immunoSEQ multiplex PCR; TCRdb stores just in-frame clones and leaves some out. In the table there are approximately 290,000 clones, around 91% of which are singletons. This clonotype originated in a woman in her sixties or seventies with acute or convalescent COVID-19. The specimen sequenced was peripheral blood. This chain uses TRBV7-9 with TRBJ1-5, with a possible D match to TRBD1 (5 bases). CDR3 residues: CASSPLPGGDQPQHF. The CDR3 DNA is TGTGCCAGCAGCCCCCTCCCGGGAGGGGATCAGCCCCAGCATTTT.